These T cell receptor beta chains were read from a single sample in a study of T cells after yellow fever vaccination. TCRdb re-analysed the 5' RACE reads in MiXCR, keeping a single row per CDR3 protein. The sample has some 500,000 distinct CDR3 sequences, 13% seen once. The sequences come from PBMCs, collected on the day of the yellow fever booster vaccination. The receptors were gathered from a man aged 30 to 45 who received the YFV17D yellow fever vaccine. The CDR3 runs from the conserved cysteine through the conserved F or W. The D gene is left open where the match is weak. Clone size is not always given. Where it is, it says once, few, many or a class for expanded clones.

DNA: TGCGCCAGCAGCCAAGATCTTACTAGCGGGTCTGGGAATGAGCAGTTCTTC; CDR3: CASSQDLTSGSGNEQFF; D: TRBD2; J: TRBJ2-1; V: TRBV4-3; size: -
DNA: TGTGCCAGCAGCTCAAGGACTAGCGGGAGTTTCCATGAGCAGTTCTTC; CDR3: CASSSRTSGSFHEQFF; D: TRBD2; J: TRBJ2-1; V: TRBV11-2; size: -
DNA: TGTGCCAGCTCACCGCCGGAGGCGGGGGTGGACATTCAGTACTTC; CDR3: CASSPPEAGVDIQYF; D: TRBD2; J: TRBJ2-4; V: TRBV18; size: -
DNA: TGTGCCAGCAGTTTAGGGGGGGGCGGGAGTGAATACGAGCAGTACTTC; CDR3: CASSLGGGGSEYEQYF; D: -; J: TRBJ2-7; V: TRBV12-3/TRBV12-4; size: -
DNA: TGTGCCATCACCAAGACCGGGACTAGGGGACCGCCTCCCACAGATACGCAGTATTTT; CDR3: CAITKTGTRGPPPTDTQYF; D: TRBD2; J: TRBJ2-3; V: TRBV10-3; size: -
DNA: TGTGCCAGCTCTCGGGTGACCGGGAGGATGGACGAGCAGTACTTC; CDR3: CASSRVTGRMDEQYF; D: TRBD2; J: TRBJ2-7; V: TRBV18; size: -
DNA: TGTGCCAGCAGCACCGGGACAGGGTCCTACAATGAGCAGTTCTTC; CDR3: CASSTGTGSYNEQFF; D: TRBD1; J: TRBJ2-1; V: TRBV7-2; size: once
DNA: TGTGCCAGCAGCTTGCGACGGGGAAGAAACACCATATATTTT; CDR3: CASSLRRGRNTIYF; D: -; J: TRBJ1-3; V: TRBV7-2; size: few
DNA: TGTGCCAGCAGTTCCCCGATTAATGAAAAACTGTTTTTT; CDR3: CASSSPINEKLFF; D: -; J: TRBJ1-4; V: TRBV12-3/TRBV12-4; size: few
DNA: TGTGCCAGCAGCCAACGAGGGGGCAGGAATGAGCAGTTCTTC; CDR3: CASSQRGGRNEQFF; D: TRBD1; J: TRBJ2-1; V: TRBV14; size: few
DNA: TGCAGTGCTAGAGATGAAGGGTCCCTGGGTTGGAACATTCAGTACTTC; CDR3: CSARDEGSLGWNIQYF; D: -; J: TRBJ2-4; V: TRBV20-1; size: many
DNA: TGTGCCAGCAGTTATGTGAACACTGAAGCTTTCTTT; CDR3: CASSYVNTEAFF; D: -; J: TRBJ1-1; V: TRBV6-2/TRBV6-3; size: few
DNA: TGCAGTGCTACACCCAGGACAGGGAGGGGCTACAATGAGCAGTTCTTC; CDR3: CSATPRTGRGYNEQFF; D: -; J: TRBJ2-1; V: TRBV20-1; size: -
DNA: TGCAGTGCAAGGCGAGCCTACAATGAGCAGTTCTTC; CDR3: CSARRAYNEQFF; D: -; J: TRBJ2-1; V: TRBV20-1; size: many
DNA: TGTGCCAGCAGTTTACCTTCTAGCGCTAGCTCCTACAATGAGCAGTTCTTC; CDR3: CASSLPSSASSYNEQFF; D: -; J: TRBJ2-1; V: TRBV27; size: -
DNA: TGCAGTGCTAGTAAAGCGAGCGAGCAGTACTTC; CDR3: CSASKASEQYF; D: -; J: TRBJ2-7; V: TRBV20-1; size: few
DNA: TGTGCCAGTAACTTAGTTCTGGGAAGAGGGGAGCAGTACTTC; CDR3: CASNLVLGRGEQYF; D: -; J: TRBJ2-7; V: TRBV19; size: -
DNA: TGTGCCAGCAGCGTATACGCGTCCGGGGAGCTGTTTTTT; CDR3: CASSVYASGELFF; D: -; J: TRBJ2-2; V: TRBV9; size: -
DNA: TGTGCCAGCAGCACTAAACAGGGCCTAGATACGCAGTATTTT; CDR3: CASSTKQGLDTQYF; D: -; J: TRBJ2-3; V: TRBV28; size: few
DNA: TGCGCCAGCCGACGGGACAGGGTTGAGAATGAGCAGTTCTTC; CDR3: CASRRDRVENEQFF; D: TRBD1; J: TRBJ2-1; V: TRBV5-1; size: few
DNA: TGCGCCAGCAGCTTTGACCAAAGCTCCTACAATGAGCAGTTCTTC; CDR3: CASSFDQSSYNEQFF; D: -; J: TRBJ2-1; V: TRBV5-1; size: few
DNA: TGCTGTGCTAGACCCCGGACCAGCTCCTATAATTCACCCCTCCACTTT; CDR3: CCARPRTSSYNSPLHF; D: -; J: TRBJ1-6; V: TRBV20-1; size: -
DNA: TGCAGTGCTGGACGTGGGGAGACCCAGTACTTC; CDR3: CSAGRGETQYF; D: -; J: TRBJ2-5; V: TRBV20-1; size: few
DNA: TGTGCCAGCAGCGCGGACAGGGGTGAAAAACTGTTTTTT; CDR3: CASSADRGEKLFF; D: TRBD1; J: TRBJ1-4; V: TRBV7-3; size: few
DNA: TGCAGCGTTGACTCCAATATGAACACTGAAGCTTTCTTT; CDR3: CSVDSNMNTEAFF; D: -; J: TRBJ1-1; V: TRBV29-1; size: few
DNA: TGTGCCACCAGTGTTGGCTCCACAGATACGCAGTATTTT; CDR3: CATSVGSTDTQYF; D: -; J: TRBJ2-3; V: TRBV24-1; size: -
DNA: TGTGCCATCAGTGTACGGGAAAGCTCCTACGAGCAGTACTTC; CDR3: CAISVRESSYEQYF; D: -; J: TRBJ2-7; V: TRBV10-3; size: few
DNA: TGTGCCTGGAGTCAGACAGTGAACACTGAAGCTTTCTTT; CDR3: CAWSQTVNTEAFF; D: -; J: TRBJ1-1; V: TRBV30; size: few
DNA: TGTGCCAGCAGTTCCAGACAGGGCGGGACCTACACAGATACGCAGTATTTT; CDR3: CASSSRQGGTYTDTQYF; D: -; J: TRBJ2-3; V: TRBV28; size: once
DNA: TGTGCCAGCAGTTACTCGTCGACAGGGGTAGCCAAAAACATTCAGTACTTC; CDR3: CASSYSSTGVAKNIQYF; D: TRBD1; J: TRBJ2-4; V: TRBV6-5; size: many
DNA: TGTGCCAGCTCCCCCATGAGGGACGAGCAGTACTTC; CDR3: CASSPMRDEQYF; D: -; J: TRBJ2-7; V: TRBV18; size: once
DNA: TGTGCCAGTAGTATAGTAGCTAGCGGGACCTACAATGAGCAGTTCTTC; CDR3: CASSIVASGTYNEQFF; D: TRBD2; J: TRBJ2-1; V: TRBV19; size: -
DNA: TGTGCCAGCAGTCCCGACAGATCGCAAGAGACCCAGTACTTC; CDR3: CASSPDRSQETQYF; D: -; J: TRBJ2-5; V: TRBV12-3/TRBV12-4; size: many
DNA: TGTGCCAGCAGTATCCGCTGGACTAGCGGTATCACCGGGGAGCTGTTTTTT; CDR3: CASSIRWTSGITGELFF; D: TRBD2; J: TRBJ2-2; V: TRBV6-1; size: -
DNA: TGTGCCATCAGTGAGTCGACAGTCCCAGAGACCCAGTACTTC; CDR3: CAISESTVPETQYF; D: -; J: TRBJ2-5; V: TRBV10-3; size: few
DNA: TGCAGTGCTAGGGATACAGGGGAAATCAACGAGCAGTACTTC; CDR3: CSARDTGEINEQYF; D: TRBD1; J: TRBJ2-7; V: TRBV20-1; size: -
DNA: TGCGCCAGCAGCCCGACCCCATCTGGGGCCAACGTCCTGACTTTC; CDR3: CASSPTPSGANVLTF; D: -; J: TRBJ2-6; V: TRBV5-1; size: few
DNA: TGCAGTGCAAACTCTCCTTCCAGCTACACCTTC; CDR3: CSANSPSSYTF; D: -; J: TRBJ1-2; V: TRBV20-1; size: -
DNA: TGCAGTGCTAGAATGGTAGGCCAGGGTGGCTGGCAGCCCCAGCATTTT; CDR3: CSARMVGQGGWQPQHF; D: -; J: TRBJ1-5; V: TRBV20-1; size: many
DNA: TGTGCCAGCAGCGCGAGGGTAGCTAGTGGGAGAGGAACCGGGGAGCTGTTTTTT; CDR3: CASSARVASGRGTGELFF; D: -; J: TRBJ2-2; V: TRBV11-2; size: few
DNA: TGTGCCAGCAGTCCGAGCCGCGGGAGGGCCGGGAATGAGCAGTTCTTC; CDR3: CASSPSRGRAGNEQFF; D: TRBD2; J: TRBJ2-1; V: TRBV12-3/TRBV12-4; size: -
DNA: TGCGCCAGCAGCTCCCTTTACTTGGGGGCTGGGGCCAACGTCCTGACTTTC; CDR3: CASSSLYLGAGANVLTF; D: -; J: TRBJ2-6; V: TRBV5-1; size: many
DNA: TGTGCCAGCAGATTCGACAGGGGGAGGACCTACAATGAGCAGTTCTTC; CDR3: CASRFDRGRTYNEQFF; D: TRBD1; J: TRBJ2-1; V: TRBV5-4; size: few
DNA: TGTGCCAGCTCAGCCCTAGCGGAGGCCCACCTCTACGAGCAGTACTTC; CDR3: CASSALAEAHLYEQYF; D: TRBD2; J: TRBJ2-7; V: TRBV18; size: few
DNA: TGTGCCAGCAGGCGTGGGACAGGGGGCTTTCCGACTGAAGCTTTCTTT; CDR3: CASRRGTGGFPTEAFF; D: TRBD1; J: TRBJ1-1; V: TRBV6-1; size: -